One and the same sample provided the 27 T cell receptor beta chains below, sequenced in a study of T-cell reconstitution after alpha-beta-depleted transplantation in children. Preparation of the TCRbeta library involved a method that used unique molecular identifiers. TCRdb independently ran MiXCR on the PCR reads; one entry per CDR3 protein. The sample has hundreds of thousands of distinct CDR3 sequences; approximately 15% are singletons. This specimen consisted of PBMCs, mostly from graft donor cells, obtained 360 days after TCRalphabeta/CD19-depleted stem cell transplant. These receptors were taken from a male patient between 10 and 17 years old who had a stem cell transplant for acute lymphoblastic leukemia, so the T cells may come from the graft donor.

There are many counts of this clonotype. The chain employs TRBV10-3 and TRBJ2-5, with a weak D call TRBD1 (6 bases). CDR1 ENHRY and CDR2 SYGVKD come from the germline V gene. Trimming pared 6 bases from V and 2 bases from J, leaving 13 bases between. The CDR3 runs 14 residues. The CDR3 is CAIRRTVLQETQYF. DNA of the CDR3: TGTGCCATCAGACGGACAGTATTACAAGAGACCCAGTACTTC.

This clonotype was seen only a few times. CDR3 loop: CASSQRTSGRALNTGELFF. CDR3 bases: TGTGCCAGCAGCCAAAGGACTAGCGGGAGGGCCCTGAACACCGGGGAGCTGTTTTTT. The rearrangement uses TRBV3-1 and TRBJ2-2; the match to TRBD2 covers 15 bases. Germline CDR1 and CDR2: LGHDT and YNNKEL (reference sequence). The junction had 5 bases not matched to a gene; V was cut back by 2 bases and J by 1 base. The CDR3 is made up of 19 amino acids.

The chain has TRBV29-1 and TRBJ1-1; no definite D call. Looked up from germline, CDR1 is SQVTM and CDR2 is ANQGSEA. Trimming removed 6 bases from V and 3 bases from J, with 14 bases in between. This CDR3 has 13 amino acids. Here the CDR3 DNA reads TGCAGCGTCGGACGGTTATTGGACACTGAAGCTTTCTTT. Amino acid sequence: CSVGRLLDTEAFF.

This chain connects TRBV5-5 to TRBJ2-2; 9 bases fit TRBD1. CDR1 is SGHKS, CDR2 YYEKEE, per germline (reference sequence). The junction had 7 bases not matched to a gene; V was cut back by 7 bases and J by 6 bases. The CDR3 runs to 14 residues. The CDR3 sequence is CASREDRGAGELFF. CDR3 nucleotide sequence: TGTGCCAGCCGGGAGGACAGGGGCGCCGGGGAGCTGTTTTTT.

The chain has TRBV2 and TRBJ2-5, with TRBD2 matching over 10 bases. Germline values: CDR1 SNHLY, CDR2 FYNNEI. Unmatched junction bases numbered 7, after V lost 4 bases and J lost 2 bases. The CDR3 covers 16 residues. The DNA of the CDR3 is TGTGCCAGCAGTGGGGGGACTAGCGCACGTCAAGAGACCCAGTACTTC. As protein: CASSGGTSARQETQYF. Complete variable domain (other parts from reference TRBV2 and TRBJ2-5): EPEVTQTPSHQVTQMGQEVILRCVPISNHLYFYWYRQILGQKVEFLVSFYNNEISEKSEIFDDQFSVERPDGSNFTLKIRSTKLEDSAMYFCASSGGTSARQETQYFGPGTRLLVL.

The CDR3 loop reads CASSSPSEGWYEQYF. CDR3 sequence (DNA): TGTGCCAGCAGCTCTCCCTCCGAAGGTTGGTACGAGCAGTACTTC. The chain joins TRBV7-8 to TRBJ2-7, with unresolved D. Germline V lookup: CDR1 SGHVS, CDR2 FQNEAQ. The CDR3 length is 15 residues. Between the trimmed V and J ends, which lost 4 bases and 4 bases, there was a span of 17 bases.

The sample holds a few counts of this clonotype. J is TRBJ1-4 and V is TRBV28, with 10 positions matching TRBD1. The CDR3 spans 15 residues. The germline V gene has CDR1 MDHEN and CDR2 SYDVKM. V was clipped by 5 bases and J by 8 bases; unmatched bases: 8. The CDR3, as DNA: TGTGCCAGCAGTATACCCGGGACAGGGGCCGAAAAACTGTTTTTT. Protein sequence: CASSIPGTGAEKLFF.

This clonotype was counted a few times. The V and J genes are TRBV5-1 and TRBJ2-1, with D perhaps matching TRBD2 (6 bases). The CDR3 spans 14 residues. The V end lost 0 bases, the J end lost 7 bases, and 11 bases lay between the germline ends. The germline V gene encodes CDR1 SGHRS and CDR2 YFSETQ. CDR3 bases: TGCGCCAGCAGCTTGGAGCGGGCGGATAATGAGCAGTTCTTC. Residues: CASSLERADNEQFF. The full variable domain, in which reference TRBV5-1 and TRBJ2-1 provide the parts outside the CDR3, is KAGVTQTPRYLIKTRGQQVTLSCSPISGHRSVSWYQQTPGQGLQFLFEYFSETQRNKGNFPGRFSGRQFSNSRSEMNVSTLELGDSALYLCASSLERADNEQFFGPGTRLTVL.

V is TRBV7-2 and J is TRBJ2-4; D uncertain. CDR1 is SGHTA and CDR2 is FQGNSA in the germline V gene. The V end lost 5 bases, the J end lost 11 bases, and 13 bases lay between the germline ends. This CDR3 has 12 amino acids. The chain's CDR3 is CASSPPETVQYF. The CDR3 nucleotides are TGTGCCAGCAGCCCCCCGGAAACGGTTCAGTACTTC.

This clonotype was counted a few times. V is TRBV4-2 and J is TRBJ2-7; D is undetermined. Germline CDR1 and CDR2: LGHNA and YNFKEQ. V lost 4 bases and J 3 bases, leaving 22 bases between the germline ends. CDR3 length: 17 amino acids. Here the CDR3 reads CASSLMTGSVSFYEQYF. CDR3 nucleotides: TGTGCCAGCAGCCTTATGACTGGCAGCGTCTCGTTCTACGAGCAGTACTTC.

This clonotype occurred a few times. V is TRBV5-1 and J is TRBJ2-7, with D unresolved. Germline CDR1 SGHRS, CDR2 YFSETQ. V was shortened by 0 bases and J by 0 bases, with 10 bases between the two germline ends. The CDR3 length is 15 residues. The CDR3 sequence: CASSLAPTYSYEQYF. CDR3 in DNA: TGCGCCAGCAGCTTGGCTCCGACGTACTCCTACGAGCAGTACTTC.

The chain carries TRBV13 and TRBJ2-7; maybe TRBD1 (5 bases). The germline V gene encodes CDR1 PRHDT and CDR2 FYEKMQ (reference sequence). CDR3 length equals 13 residues. V lost 6 bases to trimming and J lost 5 bases, with 14 bases between them. The CDR3 sequence: CASRSRGNNEQYF. CDR3 in DNA: TGTGCCAGCAGATCAAGGGGCAACAACGAGCAGTACTTC.

CDR3 region: CASSPWTSGINEQFF. In DNA, the CDR3 is TGTGCCAGCAGCCCCTGGACTAGCGGGATCAATGAGCAGTTCTTC. The V and J genes are TRBV7-3 and TRBJ2-1; 12 bases fit TRBD2. This CDR3 region has 15 residues. The germline gives CDR1 SGHTA, CDR2 FQGTGA. J was trimmed by 6 bases and V by 5 bases; bases with no gene match: 5.

DNA of the CDR3: TGTGCCAGCAGCGGAAGATTGGGGCTAGCGGGAGGTCGAACGCAAGAGACCCAGTACTTC. Translating gives CASSGRLGLAGGRTQETQYF. The chain joins TRBV14 to TRBJ2-5; 11 bases match TRBD2. The ends lost 5 bases at V and 2 bases at J; junction bases unmatched: 19. In germline, CDR1 is SGHDN, CDR2 FVKESK. CDR3 length equals 20 residues.

J is TRBJ1-1 and V is TRBV20-1; D remains ambiguous. The CDR3 runs 17 residues. Germline loops: CDR1 DFQATT, CDR2 SNEGSKA (reference sequence). The germline V and J ends were trimmed by 0 bases and 1 base, with 18 bases remaining between them. The CDR3 sequence is CSARDIAAEDGNTEAFF. In DNA form, the CDR3 reads TGCAGTGCTAGAGATATAGCCGCTGAGGATGGGAACACTGAAGCTTTCTTT.

Here the CDR3 reads CASRRTLASDQPQHF. The CDR3, as DNA: TGTGCCAGCCGAAGGACCCTAGCCTCCGATCAGCCCCAGCATTTT. The J gene is TRBJ1-5, the V gene TRBV6-2 or TRBV6-3, with unresolved D. Looked up from germline, CDR1 is MNHEY and CDR2 is SVGEGT. The CDR3 extends over 15 amino acids. Trimming left V 8 bases short and J 5 bases short, with 19 bases between.

This clonotype came up a few times. CDR3 sequence (DNA): TGTGCCAGCAGCCCGCTCGGGACCGCCTGGTACGAGCAGTACTTC. It encodes CASSPLGTAWYEQYF. The rearrangement links TRBV7-9 to TRBJ2-7; either TRBD1 or TRBD2 may fit D (5 bases each). Germline V gives CDR1 SEHNR, CDR2 FQNEAQ (reference sequence). The CDR3 consists of 15 residues. With 5 bases removed from V and 4 bases from J, the gap between germline ends came to 18 bases.

The V gene is TRBV6-7, the J gene TRBJ1-4; D not resolved. TRBV6-7 is noted as an ORF with a role that remains uncertain. This CDR3 spans 18 amino acids. With 0 bases removed from V and 0 bases from J, the gap between germline ends came to 14 bases. Here the CDR3 DNA reads TGTGCCAGCAGTTACTCGATGAAGGACCGCCCAACTAATGAAAAACTGTTTTTT. This codes for CASSYSMKDRPTNEKLFF.

The chain combines TRBV7-2 with TRBJ1-2; D remains ambiguous. The CDR3 consists of 14 residues. Germline lookup yields CDR1 SGHTA and CDR2 FQGNSA. V was shortened by 1 base and J by 6 bases, with 12 bases between the two germline ends. CDR3 in amino acids: CASSLVKGMDGYTF. CDR3 nucleotide sequence: TGTGCCAGCAGCTTAGTCAAGGGTATGGATGGCTACACCTTC.

This clonotype was seen only a few times. The chain employs TRBV15 and TRBJ2-7; 11 nucleotides line up with TRBD2. V gave up 3 bases and J gave up 7 bases; unmatched junction bases: 14. CDR3 length: 17 amino acids. CDR1 and CDR2 from the germline V gene are LNHNV and YYDKDF (reference sequence). CDR3 region: CATSSPWGTSGTREQYF. CDR3 coding DNA: TGTGCCACCAGCAGCCCCTGGGGGACTAGCGGAACGCGGGAGCAGTACTTC.

The chain has TRBV15 and TRBJ1-5, with 11 bases fitting TRBD1. The junction had 15 bases not matched to a gene; V was cut back by 6 bases and J by 11 bases. Germline CDR1 and CDR2: LNHNV and YYDKDF (reference sequence). This CDR3 region has 16 residues. CDR3 DNA: TGTGCCACCAGAGACGACGGGACAGGGGGTCAGAGGGCCCAGCATTTT. It specifies CATRDDGTGGQRAQHF.

There are a few counts of this clonotype. V is TRBV4-1 and J is TRBJ2-7; the match to TRBD2 covers 10 bases. Germline values: CDR1 MGHRA, CDR2 YSYEKL. The CDR3 contains 18 residues. The J segment lost 2 bases and the V segment lost 4 bases, leaving 14 bases of the junction unmatched. The CDR3 protein is CASSPRLAGLVGAYEQYF. DNA of the CDR3: TGCGCCAGCAGCCCACGACTAGCGGGTCTTGTTGGGGCCTACGAGCAGTACTTC.

This clonotype was detected a few times. This chain links TRBV4-2 with TRBJ2-7; the match to TRBD2 covers 7 bases. J was trimmed by 7 bases and V by 0 bases; bases with no gene match: 15. CDR1 and CDR2 (germline): LGHNA, YNFKEQ. The CDR3 has 17 amino acids. In nucleotides, the CDR3 is TGTGCCAGCAGCCAAGAAGGGAAAGGCGCGGGAGTGAGGGAGCAGTACTTC. This encodes CASSQEGKGAGVREQYF.

This clonotype was counted a few times. This chain uses TRBV4-1 with TRBJ2-1; D not certain. Germline V gene lookup returns CDR1 MGHRA and CDR2 YSYEKL. This CDR3 is built from 12 residues. The ends were cut back, 0 bases at V and 8 bases at J, with 5 bases in the middle. The CDR3 region is CASSQDPDEQFF. The DNA for the CDR3 is TGCGCCAGCAGCCAAGACCCTGATGAGCAGTTCTTC.

This clonotype has just a few counts. The chain links TRBV4-1 to TRBJ2-7, with no clear D. The V gene's germline CDR1 is MGHRA and CDR2 YSYEKL. Trimming took 1 base from V and 4 from J, leaving 8 bases between them. The CDR3 contains 13 residues. CDR3 loop: CASSQGMRYEQYF. The CDR3 DNA sequence: TGCGCCAGCAGCCAAGGGATGCGTTACGAGCAGTACTTC.

This clonotype was seen a handful of times. V gene TRBV7-9 combines with J gene TRBJ1-1, with a possible D match to TRBD1 (6 bases). The CDR3 extends over 15 amino acids. Trimming shortened V by 3 bases and J by 0 bases, and 11 bases separated the two germline ends. Germline lookup yields CDR1 SEHNR and CDR2 FQNEAQ (reference sequence). The CDR3 DNA reads as TGTGCCAGCAGCTTCAGAGGGGGTTTGAACACTGAAGCTTTCTTT. As protein: CASSFRGGLNTEAFF.

The chain joins TRBV4-1 to TRBJ2-1; 8 bases are a match to TRBD2. V dropped 1 base and J dropped 2; count of bases not matched to a gene: 4. This CDR3 spans 16 amino acids. CDR1 MGHRA and CDR2 YSYEKL come from the germline V gene. This CDR3 is CASSQGTGGPYNEQFF. As DNA, the CDR3 is TGCGCCAGCAGCCAAGGAACGGGAGGGCCCTACAATGAGCAGTTCTTC.